This TCR beta chain was profiled in a study of blood T cell repertoires in COVID-19. Study in general: Sources were T cells, B-cell-depleted T cells, or PBMCs; the material itself was cDNA or gDNA.

Germline loops: CDR1 LNHDA, CDR2 SQIVND (reference sequence). The CDR3 is made up of 14 amino acids. V was trimmed by 3 bases and J by 1 base, leaving 9 bases between them. Repertoires were generated with immunoSEQ multiplex PCR, while TCRdb's copy carries only in-frame clones and drops some. Of some 150,000 clones in the sample, 88% were seen once. This sequence was found in a human donor in a cohort sampled during active COVID-19. The chain couples TRBV19 to TRBJ2-5, with D uncertain. What was sequenced was peripheral blood. The CDR3 spells CASSISVSQETQYF. The CDR3 DNA is TGTGCCAGTAGTATCTCGGTGTCCCAAGAGACCCAGTACTTC.